This TCR beta chain was identified in a study of cytotoxic CD8 clonotypes in ibrutinib-treated CLL. Trimming took 5 bases from V and 2 from J, leaving 22 bases between them. The CDR3 has 18 residues. The germline V gene encodes CDR1 MDHEN and CDR2 SYDVKM. TCRdb's copy holds only in-frame clones and misses some; the assay was immunoSEQ multiplex PCR. The data hold some 300,000 clones, with about 80% observed a single time. The sequencing used PBMCs, collected before ibrutinib treatment. This sequence joins TRBV28 and TRBJ1-5; a possible D gene is TRBD1 (6 bases). The clonotype comes from a human donor with chronic lymphocytic leukemia. The CDR3 loop reads CASSRAWTAREGNQPQHF. The DNA of the CDR3 is TGTGCCAGCAGTCGCGCCTGGACAGCAAGGGAGGGCAATCAGCCCCAGCATTTT.